This T cell receptor beta chain was sequenced during a study of response to subunit inactivated influenza vaccine. The CDR3 extends over 16 amino acids. CDR1 is MGHRA and CDR2 is YSYEKL in the germline V gene. In the case of this clonotype: The junction differs from germline at one of its ends, possibly a read error.

Each CDR3 protein gets one entry after TCRdb re-called the RT-PCR reads with MiXCR. The sample holds under 800,000 distinct CDR3 sequences; approximately 15% are singletons and the top ten take less than 7%. This clonotype was sampled from a man aged 45-65 years who received an inactivated influenza vaccine. V is TRBV4-1 and J is TRBJ1-6; a possible D gene is TRBD1 (6 bases). The source was PBMCs from blood, collected less than 15 days before vaccination. The CDR3 DNA reads as TGCGCCAGCAGCCGGGAAGGACAGCGGGATAATTCACCCCTCGACTTT. Encoded protein: CASSREGQRDNSPLDF.